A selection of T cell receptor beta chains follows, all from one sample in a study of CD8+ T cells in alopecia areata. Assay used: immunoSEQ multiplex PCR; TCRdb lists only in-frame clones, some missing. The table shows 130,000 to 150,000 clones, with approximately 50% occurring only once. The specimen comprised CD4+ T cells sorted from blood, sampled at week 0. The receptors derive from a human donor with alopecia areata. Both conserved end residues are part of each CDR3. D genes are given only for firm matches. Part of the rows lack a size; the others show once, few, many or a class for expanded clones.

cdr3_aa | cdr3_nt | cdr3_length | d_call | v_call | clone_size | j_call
CASSPPGQAHPVEYF | TGTGCCAGCAGTCCCCCCGGGCAGGCCCACCCTGTGGAGTACTTC | 15 | - | TRBV28 | - | TRBJ2-7
CASSLVYSSEAFF | TGTGCCAGCAGCTTAGTGTACAGCTCAGAAGCTTTCTTT | 13 | - | TRBV7-9 | - | TRBJ1-1
CASERTGELFF | TGTGCCAGCGAGAGGACCGGGGAGCTGTTTTTT | 11 | - | TRBV6-6 | few | TRBJ2-2
CASSLRDRGQETQYF | TGTGCCAGCAGCCTTCGGGACAGGGGGCAGGAGACCCAGTACTTC | 15 | TRBD1 | TRBV9 | - | TRBJ2-5
CASSLSGQDYGYTF | TGTGCCAGCAGTTTATCTGGACAGGACTATGGCTACACCTTC | 14 | TRBD1 | TRBV27 | once | TRBJ1-2
CASSLQTAEAFF | TGTGCCAGCAGCTTACAAACCGCTGAAGCTTTCTTT | 12 | - | TRBV7-9 | few | TRBJ1-1
CASSSGTGNEQFF | TGTGCCAGCAGTTCAGGGACAGGCAATGAGCAGTTCTTC | 13 | TRBD1 | TRBV27 | few | TRBJ2-1
CASSPPGEYGYTF | TGTGCCAGCAGCCCTCCAGGGGAGTATGGCTACACCTTC | 13 | - | TRBV28 | - | TRBJ1-2
CASSFGQRSTDTQYF | TGTGCCAGCAGCTTCGGCCAGAGAAGCACAGATACGCAGTATTTT | 15 | - | TRBV5-4 | few | TRBJ2-3
CAWSRDRAHEQYF | TGTGCCTGGAGTAGGGACAGGGCCCACGAGCAGTACTTC | 13 | TRBD1 | TRBV30 | few | TRBJ2-7
CSARVIYEQYF | TGCAGTGCTAGAGTGATCTACGAGCAGTACTTC | 11 | - | TRBV20-1 | - | TRBJ2-7
CASSLNPNYGYTF | TGTGCCAGCAGTTTAAACCCAAACTATGGCTACACCTTC | 13 | - | TRBV27 | - | TRBJ1-2
CSVGTAMNTEAFF | TGCAGCGTAGGGACAGCGATGAACACTGAAGCTTTCTTT | 13 | TRBD1 | TRBV29-1 | once | TRBJ1-1
CASSSGRDSFYGGYTF | TGTGCCAGCAGCTCGGGCCGGGACAGCTTTTATGGAGGCTACACCTTC | 16 | TRBD1 | TRBV7-9 | many | TRBJ1-2
CASSLGASWGETQYF | TGTGCCAGCAGTCTCGGGGCCTCTTGGGGAGAGACCCAGTACTTC | 15 | - | TRBV28 | - | TRBJ2-5
CSGAFLNEQFF | TGCAGCGGCGCTTTCCTCAATGAGCAGTTCTTC | 11 | - | TRBV29-1 | - | TRBJ2-1
CATSRDQAGELFF | TGTGCCACCAGCAGAGATCAAGCCGGGGAGCTGTTTTTT | 13 | - | TRBV15 | few | TRBJ2-2
CASSQERSGGYGYTF | TGCGCCAGCAGCCAGGAGCGGTCGGGCGGCTATGGCTACACCTTC | 15 | - | TRBV4-3 | few | TRBJ1-2
CSATRGGGQTQYF | TGCAGCGCTACAAGAGGGGGTGGGCAGACCCAGTACTTC | 13 | - | TRBV29-1 | - | TRBJ2-5
CASSPTPQETQYF | TGCGCCAGCAGCCCCACCCCTCAAGAGACCCAGTACTTC | 13 | - | TRBV5-1 | - | TRBJ2-5
CASSVERYTEAFF | TGTGCCAGCAGTGTGGAAAGGTACACTGAAGCTTTCTTT | 13 | - | TRBV6-1 | many | TRBJ1-1
CAWRDNYNEQFF | TGTGCCTGGAGGGACAACTACAATGAGCAGTTCTTC | 12 | - | TRBV30 | - | TRBJ2-1
CASSQGRGRSAYF | TGTGCCAGCAGCCAAGGGCGTGGGCGTAGCGCCTACTTC | 13 | - | TRBV4-2 | - | TRBJ2-7
CASMNGGSSYEQYF | TGTGCCAGCATGAATGGGGGGTCCTCCTACGAGCAGTACTTC | 14 | - | TRBV6-1 | - | TRBJ2-7
CASILEGLSQNEQFF | TGTGCCAGCATCCTAGAGGGACTCTCGCAGAATGAGCAGTTCTTC | 15 | - | TRBV2 | once | TRBJ2-1
CASSSLYEGSYEQYF | TGCGCCAGCAGCTCCCTCTATGAGGGGAGCTACGAGCAGTACTTC | 15 | - | TRBV5-1 | - | TRBJ2-7
CASSAAASGSYEQYF | TGTGCCAGCAGCGCTGCGGCTAGCGGATCCTACGAGCAGTACTTC | 15 | TRBD2 | TRBV4-2 | once | TRBJ2-7
CASSQEAGYEQYF | TGCGCCAGCAGCCAAGAGGCCGGCTACGAGCAGTACTTC | 13 | - | TRBV4-3 | - | TRBJ2-7
CASSRGGDLFF | TGTGCCAGCTCACGCGGCGGAGATCTGTTTTTT | 11 | - | TRBV18 | - | TRBJ1-4
CASSQYLGRTGYTF | TGCGCCAGCAGCCAATACCTGGGACGGACCGGCTACACCTTC | 14 | - | TRBV4-1 | - | TRBJ1-2
CASSVEGGVAYNEQFF | TGTGCCAGCAGCGTAGAAGGTGGAGTCGCCTACAATGAGCAGTTCTTC | 16 | - | TRBV9 | - | TRBJ2-1
CASSFVLGGDGYTF | TGTGCCAGCAGTTTTGTCCTTGGCGGGGATGGCTACACCTTC | 14 | - | TRBV27 | few | TRBJ1-2
CATSRATTAPMNTEAFF | TGTGCCACCAGCAGGGCAACGACAGCACCGATGAACACTGAAGCTTTCTTT | 17 | - | TRBV15 | - | TRBJ1-1
CSVPGYESNQPQHF | TGCAGCGTTCCAGGGTATGAAAGCAATCAGCCCCAGCATTTT | 14 | - | TRBV29-1 | few | TRBJ1-5
CASSREGSYNEQFF | TGCGCCAGCTCCCGGGAGGGCAGCTACAATGAGCAGTTCTTC | 14 | TRBD2 | TRBV5-1 | - | TRBJ2-1
CSVVGGRFGETQYF | TGCAGCGTTGTGGGGGGGCGGTTCGGAGAGACCCAGTACTTC | 14 | - | TRBV29-1 | - | TRBJ2-5
CASSSASGRIYNEQFF | TGTGCCAGCAGTTCGGCTAGCGGGAGGATTTACAATGAGCAGTTCTTC | 16 | TRBD2 | TRBV28 | - | TRBJ2-1
CASSQAGIYGYTF | TGTGCCAGCAGCCAGGCAGGGATCTATGGCTACACCTTC | 13 | - | TRBV11-2 | few | TRBJ1-2
CASTKGEANPKTQYF | TGTGCCAGCACCAAAGGGGAAGCGAACCCCAAGACCCAGTACTTC | 15 | - | TRBV5-6 | - | TRBJ2-5
CASRTGVETQYF | TGTGCCAGCAGGACGGGCGTGGAGACCCAGTACTTC | 12 | - | TRBV2 | few | TRBJ2-5
CSPPTGVYNQPQHF | TGCAGCCCACCAACAGGGGTTTACAATCAGCCCCAGCATTTT | 14 | TRBD1 | TRBV29-1 | few | TRBJ1-5
CASSPRTGAQETQYF | TGCGCCAGCAGCCCACGGACAGGGGCCCAAGAGACCCAGTACTTC | 15 | TRBD1 | TRBV5-1 | - | TRBJ2-5
CSVEPEGAGANVLTF | TGCAGCGTTGAACCTGAGGGGGCTGGGGCCAACGTCCTGACTTTC | 15 | - | TRBV29-1 | - | TRBJ2-6
CASRPGIGSGETQYF | TGTGCCAGCAGACCTGGGATCGGATCCGGAGAGACCCAGTACTTC | 15 | - | TRBV14 | few | TRBJ2-5
CASSDRQGTEQFF | TGTGCCAGCAGTGATCGACAGGGAACTGAGCAGTTCTTC | 13 | TRBD1 | TRBV25-1 | - | TRBJ2-1
CAIRNRDEQYF | TGTGCCATCAGGAATCGAGACGAGCAGTACTTC | 11 | - | TRBV10-3 | - | TRBJ2-7
CAWSGQPSTDTQYF | TGTGCCTGGAGCGGCCAACCCAGCACAGATACGCAGTATTTT | 14 | - | TRBV30 | - | TRBJ2-3
CASSFPNMTSGYSYNEQFF | TGCGCCAGCAGCTTCCCTAACATGACTAGCGGATACTCCTACAATGAGCAGTTCTTC | 19 | TRBD2 | TRBV5-1 | - | TRBJ2-1
CASSWIGNQPQHF | TGCGCCAGCAGCTGGATTGGCAATCAGCCCCAGCATTTT | 13 | - | TRBV4-1 | - | TRBJ1-5
CAWRRNRGGEQYF | TGTGCCTGGAGGCGTAACAGGGGCGGCGAGCAGTACTTC | 13 | TRBD1 | TRBV30 | - | TRBJ2-7
CASAREETQYF | TGTGCCAGCGCCAGGGAAGAGACCCAGTACTTC | 11 | - | TRBV6-5 | - | TRBJ2-5
CASSPHQGQAQPQHF | TGTGCCAGCAGTCCTCATCAGGGCCAGGCTCAGCCCCAGCATTTT | 15 | - | TRBV6-5 | - | TRBJ1-5
CASSLTQTDTQYF | TGTGCCAGCAGCTTAACTCAGACAGATACGCAGTATTTT | 13 | - | TRBV7-9 | few | TRBJ2-3
CASSPLPGVGDQPQHF | TGTGCCAGCTCACCTCTTCCGGGAGTGGGCGATCAGCCCCAGCATTTT | 16 | - | TRBV18 | many | TRBJ1-5
CASSSGLAVNTGELFF | TGTGCCAGCAGTTCAGGACTAGCGGTGAACACCGGGGAGCTGTTTTTT | 16 | TRBD2 | TRBV27 | - | TRBJ2-2